This is a list of T cell receptor beta chains from one sample in a study of blood T cell repertoires in COVID-19. Here immunoSEQ multiplex PCR was the method, and the copy in TCRdb shows in-frame clones only, minus some. The table shows under 150,000 clones, with approximately 86% occurring only once. The sample consisted of PBMCs or T cells enriched from blood (not recorded which). These receptors originate from a woman between 50 and 59 years old who had recovered from COVID-19. The CDR3 runs from the conserved cysteine through the conserved F or W. The order of the fields is V gene, clone size, J gene, D gene, CDR3 protein, CDR3 DNA. A D gene is named only where the DNA matches it firmly. Clone size is given for some rows only: seen once, a few or many times, or a class if the clone is expanded.

TRBV11-3	NA	TRBJ1-6	TRBD1	CASSPRTGFGYNSPLHF	TGTGCCAGCAGCCCCCGGACAGGGTTTGGCTATAATTCACCCCTCCACTTT
TRBV7-2	NA	TRBJ2-5	TRBD2	CASSLTSGGFKETQYF	TGTGCCAGCAGCTTAACTAGCGGGGGTTTTAAGGAGACCCAGTACTTC
TRBV19	NA	TRBJ2-2	TRBD2	CASSPGLAGTGELFF	TGTGCCAGTAGTCCCGGACTAGCGGGGACCGGGGAGCTGTTTTTT
TRBV11-2	NA	TRBJ2-5	TRBD1	CASSSIRDRGLSYQETQYF	TGTGCCAGCAGCTCCATCCGGGACAGGGGACTCTCTTATCAAGAGACCCAGTACTTC
TRBV6-2/TRBV6-3	NA	TRBJ2-5	TRBD2	CASSSRGEQQTQYF	TGTGCCAGCAGTTCCCGGGGGGAACAGCAGACCCAGTACTTC
TRBV6-1	NA	TRBJ1-3	NA	CASSEVGGLSGNTIYF	TGTGCCAGCAGTGAAGTCGGGGGGCTGTCTGGAAACACCATATATTTT
TRBV12-5	NA	TRBJ1-5	NA	CASGLFRQPQHF	TGTGCTAGTGGTTTGTTTCGTCAGCCCCAGCATTTT
TRBV11-2	NA	TRBJ2-1	NA	CASSFRGDQSGEQFF	TGTGCCAGCAGCTTCAGGGGAGACCAGAGTGGTGAGCAGTTCTTC
TRBV7-2	NA	TRBJ1-6	NA	CASSPAEGNNSPLHF	TGTGCCAGCAGCCCCGCGGAGGGTAATAATTCACCCCTCCACTTT
TRBV12-5	NA	TRBJ1-2	NA	CASGFLGRGDGYTF	TGTGCTAGTGGTTTTTTGGGCAGGGGCGATGGCTACACCTTC
TRBV6-5	NA	TRBJ1-2	NA	CASTTRGSNGYTF	TGTGCCAGCACCACGAGAGGGTCGAATGGCTACACCTTC
TRBV27	NA	TRBJ2-7	TRBD2	CASSGEGPSYEQYF	TGTGCCAGCAGTGGGGAGGGGCCATCCTACGAGCAGTACTTC
TRBV12-3/TRBV12-4	NA	TRBJ2-5	TRBD1	CASSSTGVETQYF	TGTGCCAGCAGTTCGACAGGGGTGGAGACCCAGTACTTC
TRBV4-1	NA	TRBJ2-5	NA	CASSQEDGGGAETQYF	TGCGCCAGCAGCCAAGAAGATGGGGGGGGCGCAGAGACCCAGTACTTC
TRBV30	NA	TRBJ1-1	NA	CAWRPGQNTEAFF	TGTGCCTGGAGGCCCGGTCAGAACACTGAAGCTTTCTTT
TRBV19	NA	TRBJ2-7	TRBD1	CASQGTGRSSYEQYF	TGTGCCAGCCAAGGGACAGGCAGGTCCTCCTACGAGCAGTACTTC
TRBV5-1	NA	TRBJ1-2	NA	CASRLTTGNYGYTF	TGCGCCAGCAGACTTACTACAGGGAACTATGGCTACACCTTC
TRBV5-1	NA	TRBJ2-7	TRBD1	CASKWDRAVEQYF	TGCGCCAGCAAATGGGACAGGGCTGTTGAGCAGTACTTC
TRBV5-6	NA	TRBJ1-2	NA	CASSSVADYGYTF	TGTGCCAGCAGCTCTGTAGCGGACTATGGCTACACCTTC
TRBV19	NA	TRBJ1-5	NA	CASSSLPGKQENQPQHF	TGTGCCAGTAGTTCCCTTCCAGGGAAGCAGGAGAATCAGCCCCAGCATTTT
TRBV9	NA	TRBJ1-5	NA	CASSAQGQRNQPQHF	TGTGCCAGCAGCGCACAGGGACAACGAAATCAGCCCCAGCATTTT
TRBV27	few	TRBJ2-1	TRBD2	CASSFGEGSRNEQFF	TGTGCCAGCAGTTTTGGGGAGGGTTCAAGGAATGAGCAGTTCTTC
TRBV11-2	NA	TRBJ1-4	NA	CASSLALTNEKLFF	TGTGCCAGCAGCTTAGCTTTAACTAATGAAAAACTGTTTTTT
TRBV7-2	NA	TRBJ1-2	NA	CASSLGQNYGYTF	TGTGCCAGCAGCTTAGGTCAGAACTATGGCTACACCTTC
TRBV7-2	NA	TRBJ2-1	TRBD1	CASSLQGVSRQQFF	TGTGCCAGCAGCTTACAGGGGGTGAGTCGGCAGCAGTTCTTC
TRBV3-1/TRBV3-2	NA	TRBJ1-4	NA	CASSQDFTTNEKLFF	TGTGCCAGCAGCCAAGATTTTACAACTAATGAAAAACTGTTTTTT
TRBV5-3	NA	TRBJ1-3	TRBD1	CATRGDRVSGNTIYF	TGTGCCACTAGAGGGGACAGGGTCTCTGGAAACACCATATATTTT
TRBV20-1	NA	TRBJ1-3	NA	CSASPHSSSGNTIYF	TGCAGTGCTAGTCCCCACTCGAGCTCTGGAAACACCATATATTTT
TRBV19	NA	TRBJ2-5	NA	CASSTATGLETQYF	TGTGCCAGTAGTACCGCCACAGGGTTGGAGACCCAGTACTTC
TRBV27	NA	TRBJ2-1	NA	CASSLSAGVMGNEQFF	TGTGCCAGCAGTTTATCGGCAGGGGTTATGGGCAATGAGCAGTTCTTC
TRBV10-2	NA	TRBJ2-7	NA	CASSEGQNYEQYF	TGCGCCAGCAGTGAGGGCCAGAACTACGAGCAGTACTTC
TRBV18	NA	TRBJ2-7	NA	CASSPGAGLMSYEQYF	TGTGCCAGCTCACCAGGGGCAGGATTAATGTCCTACGAGCAGTACTTC
TRBV19	NA	TRBJ2-5	NA	CASSTTAGSETQYF	TGTGCCAGTAGCACAACCGCAGGGTCAGAGACCCAGTACTTC
TRBV6-2/TRBV6-3	NA	TRBJ2-1	NA	CASSSRPRGSSYNEQFF	TGTGCCAGCAGCTCCCGGCCCCGGGGAAGCTCCTACAATGAGCAGTTCTTC
TRBV7-2	NA	TRBJ2-5	NA	CASSLVTDSRETQYF	TGTGCCAGCAGCTTAGTCACGGACAGCCGAGAGACCCAGTACTTC
TRBV13	NA	TRBJ2-3	TRBD2	CASSQGLAGADTQYF	TGTGCCAGCAGCCAGGGACTAGCGGGGGCAGATACGCAGTATTTT
TRBV19	once	TRBJ1-3	NA	CASSVQGSSGNTIYF	TGTGCCAGTAGTGTCCAGGGATCCTCTGGAAACACCATATATTTT